The entry below gives a single T cell receptor beta chain sequence along with its context. Its specificity is not known. The data were obtained in a study of shared clonotypes between healthy human individuals. Study summary: There were three CD4 naive, three CD4 memory, two CD8 naive and one CD8 memory plates per donor. Study-wide findings and caveats: The sole specimen, blood, was sampled, and tissue repertoires likely differ. Of the naive CD4 clonotypes, approximately 5% were shared across several donors.

Germline CDR1 and CDR2: MDHEN and SYDVKM. The CDR3 sequence is 15 residues long. Method: immunoSEQ multiplex PCR; TCRdb's copy keeps in-frame clones and lacks some. The repertoire holds about 590,000 clones, roughly 96% seen once, with 0.11% in the top ten. As defined, naive CD8 cells were CD45RO-negative and positively selected for CCR7, with terminally differentiated effector memory CD45RA+ cells excluded. Sequenced material: naive CD8+ T cells sorted from blood. V and J are TRBV28 and TRBJ2-5; possibly TRBD1 for D (5 bases). The J call is uncertain, as TRBJ2-7 better fits the DNA end. This clonotype was obtained from a woman in her thirties in good health. CDR3 loop: CASSLYGARDYEQYF. In DNA form, the CDR3 reads TGTGCCAGCAGTTTATATGGGGCGCGTGATTACGAGCAGTACTTC.